Listed below are T cell receptor beta chains from one sample, sequenced in a study of T-cell reconstitution after alpha-beta-depleted transplantation in children. TCRdb fed the PCR reads into MiXCR, producing one record per CDR3 protein. The sample lists approximately 300,000 distinct CDR3 sequences, roughly a tenth occurring once. Sequencing was performed on PBMCs, taken before TCRalphabeta/CD19-depleted stem cell transplant. The receptors shown here come from a boy in the first two years of life with acute myeloid leukemia, due to receive a stem cell transplant. Each CDR3 is given with its conserved first and last residue. A D gene is named only where the DNA matches it firmly. Clone size is given for some rows only: seen once, a few or many times, or a class if the clone is expanded.

J: TRBJ1-2
D: .
V: TRBV6-1
size: .
DNA: TGTGCCAGCGGAGCCGGGACACCTCCCCTCTATGGCTACACCTTC
CDR3: CASGAGTPPLYGYTF

J: TRBJ2-2
D: TRBD2
V: TRBV11-2
size: few
DNA: TGTGCCAGCAGCACACTTAGCGGGAGGGCCAACACCGGGGAGCTGTTTTTT
CDR3: CASSTLSGRANTGELFF

J: TRBJ1-6
D: .
V: TRBV13
size: many
DNA: TGTGCCAGCAGCTTAGGCCCCCGACAGGATTCACCCCTCCACTTT
CDR3: CASSLGPRQDSPLHF

J: TRBJ1-5
D: .
V: TRBV20-1
size: few
DNA: TGCAGTGCTAGGGACAGATACAATCAGCCCCAGCATTTT
CDR3: CSARDRYNQPQHF

J: TRBJ2-5
D: TRBD1
V: TRBV6-5
size: many
DNA: TGTGCCAGCAGTTACAGAGGGACAGGGATCTATGAGACCCAGTACTTC
CDR3: CASSYRGTGIYETQYF

J: TRBJ2-7
D: .
V: TRBV4-3
size: many
DNA: TGCGCCAGCAGCCAAGAAAGGAGGCCCACCGGGGAGCAGTACTTC
CDR3: CASSQERRPTGEQYF

J: TRBJ2-1
D: TRBD2
V: TRBV23-1
size: .
DNA: TGCGCCAGTCCGGCCTCAGCGGGAGAGGGAAAAAATGAGCAGTTCTTC
CDR3: CASPASAGEGKNEQFF

J: TRBJ2-2
D: .
V: TRBV24-1
size: many
DNA: TGTGCCACCAGTGAGGCTCAGGGTCACGGGGAGCTGTTTTTT
CDR3: CATSEAQGHGELFF

J: TRBJ2-7
D: .
V: TRBV5-8
size: .
DNA: TGTGCCAGCAGCTTGGCCCAGTACGAGCAGTACTTC
CDR3: CASSLAQYEQYF

J: TRBJ1-2
D: .
V: TRBV20-1
size: .
DNA: TGCAGTGCTAGAGATGGGGCCTATGGCTACACCTTC
CDR3: CSARDGAYGYTF

J: TRBJ2-5
D: TRBD2
V: TRBV24-1
size: many
DNA: TGTGCCACCAGTGCTAGCGGGAGGCGCCTAGGGGAGACCCAGTACTTC
CDR3: CATSASGRRLGETQYF

J: TRBJ2-2
D: .
V: TRBV19
size: .
DNA: TGTGCCACTGAAGACTTAGCGAACACCGGGGAGCTGTTTTTT
CDR3: CATEDLANTGELFF

J: TRBJ2-1
D: TRBD2
V: TRBV7-2
size: many
DNA: TGTGCCAGCAGCTCAAGCGGGGACGTATACAATGAGCAGTTCTTC
CDR3: CASSSSGDVYNEQFF

J: TRBJ1-5
D: .
V: TRBV15
size: many
DNA: TGTGCCACCAGCACGGACAAGGGCGCGAATCAGCCCCAGCATTTT
CDR3: CATSTDKGANQPQHF

J: TRBJ2-5
D: TRBD2
V: TRBV7-2
size: .
DNA: TGTGCCAGCAGCTCTGGACTAGTGGAAGAGACCCAGTACTTC
CDR3: CASSSGLVEETQYF

J: TRBJ2-7
D: .
V: TRBV6-1
size: .
DNA: TGTGCCAGCAGTTTAGCGCTTGGTGGGACCTACGAGCAGTACTTC
CDR3: CASSLALGGTYEQYF

J: TRBJ2-5
D: TRBD2
V: TRBV11-2
size: few
DNA: TGTGCCAGCAGCTTACCAGAGGCCTTAGCGGGGGCCCTCCAAGAGACCCAGTACTTC
CDR3: CASSLPEALAGALQETQYF

J: TRBJ2-3
D: .
V: TRBV7-3
size: many
DNA: TGTGCCAGCAGCTTAGGTACGGCAGATACGCAGTATTTT
CDR3: CASSLGTADTQYF

J: TRBJ2-3
D: .
V: TRBV12-3/TRBV12-4
size: many
DNA: TGTGCCAGCAGCTTCTATAGCTCTAGCACAGATACGCAGTATTTT
CDR3: CASSFYSSSTDTQYF

J: TRBJ2-7
D: TRBD1
V: TRBV7-8
size: few
DNA: TGTGCCAGCAGCTTAGTGAGGGTAGGGGGCTTTACCTACGAGCAGTACTTC
CDR3: CASSLVRVGGFTYEQYF

J: TRBJ1-6
D: TRBD1
V: TRBV27
size: many
DNA: TGTGCCAGCAGTATCGCCGGGACAGGGAATTCACCCCTCCACTTT
CDR3: CASSIAGTGNSPLHF

J: TRBJ2-3
D: TRBD1
V: TRBV20-1
size: many
DNA: TGCAGTGCGGGGAGAGGGACAGGGGGCACAGATACGCAGTATTTT
CDR3: CSAGRGTGGTDTQYF

J: TRBJ1-5
D: .
V: TRBV20-1
size: few
DNA: TGCAGTGCCAGACAAACAGGGTCGGGCAATCAGCCCCAGCATTTT
CDR3: CSARQTGSGNQPQHF

J: TRBJ2-5
D: TRBD1
V: TRBV19
size: .
DNA: TGTGCCAGTAGCCACGACAGGGGGGGAGAGACCCAGTACTTC
CDR3: CASSHDRGGETQYF

J: TRBJ2-3
D: .
V: TRBV10-2
size: few
DNA: TGCGCCAGCAGTGAGGTGGCAGATACGCAGTATTTT
CDR3: CASSEVADTQYF

J: TRBJ1-2
D: .
V: TRBV7-7
size: .
DNA: TGTGCCAGCAGCTTACCGACAGTTTTAAATTATGGCTACACCTTC
CDR3: CASSLPTVLNYGYTF

J: TRBJ1-1
D: TRBD1
V: TRBV20-1
size: few
DNA: TGCAGTGCTGGGACAGGGGCGGCAGAAGCTTTCTTT
CDR3: CSAGTGAAEAFF

J: TRBJ1-2
D: TRBD1
V: TRBV20-1
size: many
DNA: TGCAGTGCTAGAGAGCCGGGACAGGTTAACTATGGCTACACCTTC
CDR3: CSAREPGQVNYGYTF

J: TRBJ2-1
D: TRBD2
V: TRBV25-1
size: many
DNA: TGTGCCAGCAGTGAATTAGGCGGGGGGGCGTATGAGCAGTTCTTC
CDR3: CASSELGGGAYEQFF

J: TRBJ2-5
D: TRBD2
V: TRBV5-1
size: many
DNA: TGCGCCAGCAGCTCCGGACTAGCGGGATGGGTAGAGACCCAGTACTTC
CDR3: CASSSGLAGWVETQYF

J: TRBJ2-7
D: TRBD2
V: TRBV20-1
size: many
DNA: TGCAGTGCGGGGACTAGCGGGAGAGGGTACGAGCAGTACTTC
CDR3: CSAGTSGRGYEQYF

J: TRBJ1-4
D: TRBD1
V: TRBV12-3/TRBV12-4
size: many
DNA: TGTGCCAGCAGTTTCAACACAGGGGTTACTAATGAAAAACTGTTTTTT
CDR3: CASSFNTGVTNEKLFF

J: TRBJ2-7
D: .
V: TRBV12-3/TRBV12-4
size: many
DNA: TGTGCCAGCAGTTACAGGGCCTACGAGCAGTACTTC
CDR3: CASSYRAYEQYF

J: TRBJ2-5
D: .
V: TRBV12-3/TRBV12-4
size: many
DNA: TGTGCCAGCACCCTCACAGGTTACCAAGAGACCCAGTACTTC
CDR3: CASTLTGYQETQYF

J: TRBJ2-1
D: .
V: TRBV20-1
size: many
DNA: TGCGGGGGGCTTCACCCTCGGGAGAATGAGCAGTTCTTC
CDR3: CGGLHPRENEQFF

J: TRBJ2-6
D: .
V: TRBV5-1
size: .
DNA: TGCGCCAGCAGCTTCTCCGGAAGTACAGGGATCTCTGGGGCCAACGTCCTGACTTTC
CDR3: CASSFSGSTGISGANVLTF

J: TRBJ2-2
D: TRBD2
V: TRBV2
size: many
DNA: TGTGCCAGCAGTGCGTATAGCGGGAGTGGGAACACCGGGGAGCTGTTTTTT
CDR3: CASSAYSGSGNTGELFF

J: TRBJ2-1
D: TRBD1
V: TRBV20-1
size: few
DNA: TGCAGTGCTAGACAGGGGGCGGCCGGCAATGAGCAGTTCTTC
CDR3: CSARQGAAGNEQFF